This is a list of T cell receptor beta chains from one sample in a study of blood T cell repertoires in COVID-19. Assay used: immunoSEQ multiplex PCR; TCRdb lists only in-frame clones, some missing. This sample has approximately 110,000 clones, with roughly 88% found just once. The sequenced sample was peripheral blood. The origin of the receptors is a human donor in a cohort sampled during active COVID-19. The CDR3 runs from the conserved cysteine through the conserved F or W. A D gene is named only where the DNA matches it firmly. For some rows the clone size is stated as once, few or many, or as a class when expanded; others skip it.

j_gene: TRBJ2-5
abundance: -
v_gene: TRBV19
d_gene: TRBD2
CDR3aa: CASTPWGTSGEQETQYF
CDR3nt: TGTGCCAGTACTCCCTGGGGGACTAGCGGGGAACAAGAGACCCAGTACTTC

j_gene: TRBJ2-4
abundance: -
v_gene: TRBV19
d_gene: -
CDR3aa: CATHGAQGKNIQYF
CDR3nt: TGTGCCACACACGGGGCCCAGGGGAAAAACATTCAGTACTTC

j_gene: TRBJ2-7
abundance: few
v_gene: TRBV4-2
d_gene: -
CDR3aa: CASSLTYEQYF
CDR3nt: TGTGCCAGCAGCCTTACCTACGAGCAGTACTTC

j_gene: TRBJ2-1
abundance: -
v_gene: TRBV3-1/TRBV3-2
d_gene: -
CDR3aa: CASSHKTSSSSYNEQFF
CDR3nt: TGTGCCAGCAGCCACAAGACTTCATCTAGCTCCTACAATGAGCAGTTCTTC

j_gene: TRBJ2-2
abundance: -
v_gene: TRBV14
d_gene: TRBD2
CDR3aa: CASSQVGTTNTGELFF
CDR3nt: TGTGCCAGCAGCCAAGTCGGGACTACGAACACCGGGGAGCTGTTTTTT

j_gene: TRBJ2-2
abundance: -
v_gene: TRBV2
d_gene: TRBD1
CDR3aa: CASSEAWTGWPGGELFF
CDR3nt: TGTGCCAGCAGTGAAGCCTGGACAGGATGGCCGGGAGGGGAGCTGTTTTTT

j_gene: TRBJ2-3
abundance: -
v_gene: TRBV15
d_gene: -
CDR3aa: CATSRGVGGLTDTQYF
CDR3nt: TGTGCCACCAGCAGAGGGGTTGGTGGACTAACAGATACGCAGTATTTT

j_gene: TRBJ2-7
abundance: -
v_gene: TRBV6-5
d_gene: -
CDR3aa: CASNGPGLFSYEQYF
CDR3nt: TGTGCCAGCAATGGCCCCGGACTCTTCTCCTACGAGCAGTACTTC

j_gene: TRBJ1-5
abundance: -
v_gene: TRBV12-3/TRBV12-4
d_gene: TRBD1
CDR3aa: CASRAGGQPQHF
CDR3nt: TGTGCCAGCAGGGCAGGGGGGCAGCCCCAGCATTTT

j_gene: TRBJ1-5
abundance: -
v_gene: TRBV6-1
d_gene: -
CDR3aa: CASSESGQYNQPQHF
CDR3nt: TGTGCCAGCAGTGAAAGTGGGCAGTATAATCAGCCCCAGCATTTT

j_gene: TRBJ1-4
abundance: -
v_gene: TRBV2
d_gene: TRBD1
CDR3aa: CASSYSGTGSEKLFF
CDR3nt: TGTGCCAGCAGTTATTCCGGGACAGGGTCTGAAAAACTGTTTTTT

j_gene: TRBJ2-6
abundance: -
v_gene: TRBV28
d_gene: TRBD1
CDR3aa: CASSLWTGQGDRGANVLTF
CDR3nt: TGTGCCAGCAGTTTATGGACCGGACAGGGAGATCGAGGGGCCAACGTCCTGACTTTC

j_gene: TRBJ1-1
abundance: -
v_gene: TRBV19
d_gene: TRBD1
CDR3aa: CASSRGQLNTEAFF
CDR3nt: TGTGCCAGTAGTAGGGGACAGTTGAACACTGAAGCTTTCTTT

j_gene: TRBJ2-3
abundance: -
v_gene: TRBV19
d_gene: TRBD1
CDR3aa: CASSKMGQGRLGTDTQYF
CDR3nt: TGTGCCAGTAGTAAAATGGGACAGGGGAGATTGGGCACAGATACGCAGTATTTT

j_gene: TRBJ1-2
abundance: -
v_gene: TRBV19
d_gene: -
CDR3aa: CASSTQGDGYTF
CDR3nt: TGTGCCAGTAGTACACAGGGCGATGGCTACACCTTC

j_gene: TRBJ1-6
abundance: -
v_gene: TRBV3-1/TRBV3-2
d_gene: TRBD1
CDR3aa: CASSRTTGTSSYNSPLHF
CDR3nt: TGTGCCAGCAGCCGGACGACAGGGACAAGCTCCTATAATTCACCCCTCCACTTT

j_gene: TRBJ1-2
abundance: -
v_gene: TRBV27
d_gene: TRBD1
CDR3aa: CASSLKSGGRIYGYTF
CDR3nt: TGTGCCAGCAGTTTAAAATCAGGGGGGCGGATCTATGGCTACACCTTC

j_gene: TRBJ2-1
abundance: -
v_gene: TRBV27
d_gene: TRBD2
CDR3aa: CASSFSRPGGSSYNEQFF
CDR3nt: TGTGCCAGCAGTTTCTCACGACCGGGAGGGAGCTCCTACAATGAGCAGTTCTTC

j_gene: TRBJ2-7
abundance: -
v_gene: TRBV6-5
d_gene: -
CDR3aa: CASTMDKYYEQYF
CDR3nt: TGTGCCAGCACCATGGACAAATACTACGAGCAGTACTTC

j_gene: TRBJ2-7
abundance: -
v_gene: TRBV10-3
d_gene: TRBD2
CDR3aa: CAISGETSEHYEQYF
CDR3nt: TGTGCCATCAGTGGAGAGACTAGCGAGCATTACGAGCAGTACTTC

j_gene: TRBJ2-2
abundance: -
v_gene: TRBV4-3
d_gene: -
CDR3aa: CASSQSGELFF
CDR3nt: TGCGCCAGCAGCCAGAGCGGGGAGCTGTTTTTT

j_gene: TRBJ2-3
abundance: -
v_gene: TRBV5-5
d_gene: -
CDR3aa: CASSGGVDTQYF
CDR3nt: TGTGCCAGCAGCGGCGGGGTCGATACGCAGTATTTT

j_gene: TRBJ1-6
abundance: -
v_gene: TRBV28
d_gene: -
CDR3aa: CASRATGTHHF
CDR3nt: TGTGCCAGCAGGGCGACGGGGACTCACCACTTT

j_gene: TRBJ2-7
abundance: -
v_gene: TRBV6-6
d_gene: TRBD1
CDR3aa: CASSQTGFEQYF
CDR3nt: TGTGCCAGCAGTCAGACAGGGTTCGAGCAGTACTTC

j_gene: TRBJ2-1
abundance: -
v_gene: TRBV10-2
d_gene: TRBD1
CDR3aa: CASRAGGGHNEQFF
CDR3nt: TGCGCCAGCAGAGCAGGGGGTGGACACAATGAGCAGTTCTTC

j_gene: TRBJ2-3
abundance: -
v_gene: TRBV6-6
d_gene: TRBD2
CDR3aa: CASRRAGTTDTQYF
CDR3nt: TGTGCCAGCAGACGAGCGGGAACCACAGATACGCAGTATTTT

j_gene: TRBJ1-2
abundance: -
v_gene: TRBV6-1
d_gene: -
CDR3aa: CASSERGIGYTF
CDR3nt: TGTGCCAGCAGTGAAAGGGGGATCGGCTACACCTTC

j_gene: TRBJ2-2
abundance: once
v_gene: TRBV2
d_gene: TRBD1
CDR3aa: CASSGQGSGTGELFF
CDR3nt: TGTGCCAGCAGTGGACAGGGATCGGGTACCGGGGAGCTGTTTTTT

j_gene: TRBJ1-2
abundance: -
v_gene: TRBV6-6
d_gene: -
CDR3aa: CASSYERKNYGYTF
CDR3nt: TGTGCCAGCAGTTACGAGAGGAAAAACTATGGCTACACCTTC

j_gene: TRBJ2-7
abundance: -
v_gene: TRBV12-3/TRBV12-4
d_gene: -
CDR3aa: CASSLGTGHEYF
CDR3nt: TGTGCCAGCAGTTTGGGTACAGGGCATGAGTACTTC

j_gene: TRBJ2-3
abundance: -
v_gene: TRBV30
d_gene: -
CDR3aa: CACIDRSLTDTQYF
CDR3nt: TGTGCCTGCATCGACAGGAGCCTAACAGATACGCAGTATTTT

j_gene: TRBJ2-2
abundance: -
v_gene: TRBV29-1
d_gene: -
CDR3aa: CSPCIDRQDCTGELFF
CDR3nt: TGCAGCCCGTGTATAGACCGACAGGACTGCACCGGGGAGCTGTTTTTT

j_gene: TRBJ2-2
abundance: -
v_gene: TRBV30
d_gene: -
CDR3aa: CAWSVLRGSGTGELFF
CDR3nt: TGTGCCTGGAGTGTACTCCGCGGGTCGGGCACCGGGGAGCTGTTTTTT

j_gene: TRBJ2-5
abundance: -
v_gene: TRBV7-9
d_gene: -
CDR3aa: CASAQVQETQYF
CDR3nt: TGTGCCAGCGCACAGGTACAAGAGACCCAGTACTTC

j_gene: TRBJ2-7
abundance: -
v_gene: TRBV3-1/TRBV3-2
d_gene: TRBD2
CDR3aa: CASSQALSLAGEEF
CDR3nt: TGTGCCAGCAGCCAAGCCCTATCACTAGCGGGAGAAGAGTTC

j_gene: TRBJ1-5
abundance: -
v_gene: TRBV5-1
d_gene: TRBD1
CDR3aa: CASSPGGQEHQPQHF
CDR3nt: TGCGCCAGCAGCCCCGGGGGACAGGAGCATCAGCCCCAGCATTTT

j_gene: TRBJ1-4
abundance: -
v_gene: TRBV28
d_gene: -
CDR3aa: CASSTRREKLFF
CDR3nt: TGTGCCAGCAGCACTCGGAGGGAAAAACTGTTTTTT

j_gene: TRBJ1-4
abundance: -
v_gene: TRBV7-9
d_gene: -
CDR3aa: CASSLGSSNEKLFF
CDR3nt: TGTGCCAGCAGCCTCGGGAGCTCTAATGAAAAACTGTTTTTT

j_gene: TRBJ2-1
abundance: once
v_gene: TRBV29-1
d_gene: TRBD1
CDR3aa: CSVRTGGDEQFF
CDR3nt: TGCAGCGTACGGACAGGGGGGGATGAGCAGTTCTTC

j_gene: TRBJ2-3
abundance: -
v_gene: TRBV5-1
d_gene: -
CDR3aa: CASSDGGHTDTQYF
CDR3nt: TGCGCCAGCAGTGACGGGGGTCACACAGATACGCAGTATTTT

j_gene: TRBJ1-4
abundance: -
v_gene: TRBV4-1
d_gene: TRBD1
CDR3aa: CASSQWVRDRGEKLFF
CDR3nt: TGCGCCAGCAGCCAATGGGTCCGGGACAGGGGCGAAAAACTGTTTTTT

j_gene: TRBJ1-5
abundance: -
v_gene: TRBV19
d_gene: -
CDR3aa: CASSIGRVAGNQPQHF
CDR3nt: TGTGCCAGTAGTATAGGCAGGGTGGCGGGCAATCAGCCCCAGCATTTT

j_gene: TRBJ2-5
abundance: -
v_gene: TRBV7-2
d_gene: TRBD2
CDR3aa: CASSILAGGKETQYF
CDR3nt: TGTGCCAGCAGCATCCTAGCGGGAGGGAAAGAGACCCAGTACTTC

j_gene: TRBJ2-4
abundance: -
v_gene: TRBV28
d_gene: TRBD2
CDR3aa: CASSPLGLAVPKNIQYF
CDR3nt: TGTGCCAGCAGTCCCCTAGGACTAGCGGTTCCCAAAAACATTCAGTACTTC

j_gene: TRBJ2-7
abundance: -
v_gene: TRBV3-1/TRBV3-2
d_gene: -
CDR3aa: CASSRQGTAYEQYF
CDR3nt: TGTGCCAGCTCCCGCCAGGGAACCGCCTACGAGCAGTACTTC

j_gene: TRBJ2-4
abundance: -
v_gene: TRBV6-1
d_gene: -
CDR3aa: CASSDNRVLAKNIQYF
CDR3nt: TGTGCCAGCAGTGATAACAGGGTGTTAGCCAAAAACATTCAGTACTTC

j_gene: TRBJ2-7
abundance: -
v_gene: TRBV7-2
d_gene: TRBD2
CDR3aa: CASRWTSGRSYEQYF
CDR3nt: TGTGCCAGCAGGTGGACTAGCGGGAGATCTTACGAGCAGTACTTC

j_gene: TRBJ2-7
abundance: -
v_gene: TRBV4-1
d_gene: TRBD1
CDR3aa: CASSQPFGTGEGYEQYF
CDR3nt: TGCGCCAGCAGCCAGCCGTTCGGGACAGGGGAGGGGTACGAGCAGTACTTC

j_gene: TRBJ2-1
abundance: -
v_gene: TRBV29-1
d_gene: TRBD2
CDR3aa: CSVVPPGLAGGRQFF
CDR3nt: TGCAGCGTTGTCCCCCCGGGACTAGCGGGAGGGCGTCAGTTCTTC

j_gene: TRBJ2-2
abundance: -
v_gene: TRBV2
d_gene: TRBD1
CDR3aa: CASSVVGQGPGELFF
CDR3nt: TGTGCCAGCAGTGTAGTCGGACAGGGGCCCGGGGAGCTGTTTTTT

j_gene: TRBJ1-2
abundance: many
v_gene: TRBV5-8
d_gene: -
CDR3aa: CASSRLLFDYGYTF
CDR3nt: TGTGCCAGCAGCCGCCTATTATTTGACTATGGCTACACCTTC

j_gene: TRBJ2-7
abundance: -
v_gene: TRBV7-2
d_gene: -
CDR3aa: CASSGRGRYEQYF
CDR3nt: TGTGCCAGCAGCGGAAGGGGTCGCTACGAGCAGTACTTC

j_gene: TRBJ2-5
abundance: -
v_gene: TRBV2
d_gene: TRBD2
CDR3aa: CASMRTSGSAKTQYF
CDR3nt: TGTGCCAGCATGCGGACTAGCGGGAGCGCGAAGACCCAGTACTTC

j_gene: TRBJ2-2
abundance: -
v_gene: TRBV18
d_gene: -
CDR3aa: CASSPAGDTGELFF
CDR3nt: TGTGCCAGCTCACCTGCAGGGGACACCGGGGAGCTGTTTTTT

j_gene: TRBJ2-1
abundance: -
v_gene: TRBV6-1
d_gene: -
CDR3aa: CASSEAEPGEQFF
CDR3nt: TGTGCCAGCAGTGAGGCCGAACCAGGTGAGCAGTTCTTC

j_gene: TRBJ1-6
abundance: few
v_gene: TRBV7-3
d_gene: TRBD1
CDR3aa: CASSLTWDRHNSPLHF
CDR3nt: TGTGCCAGCAGCTTAACTTGGGACAGACATAATTCACCCCTCCACTTT

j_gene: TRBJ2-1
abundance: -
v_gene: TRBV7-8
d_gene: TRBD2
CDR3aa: CASSLASGRFKNNEQFF
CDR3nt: TGTGCCAGCAGCTTGGCTAGCGGGAGGTTTAAGAACAATGAGCAGTTCTTC

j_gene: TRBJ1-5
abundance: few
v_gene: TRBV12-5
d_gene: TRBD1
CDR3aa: CASGTGGNQPQHF
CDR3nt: TGTGCTAGTGGTACAGGGGGGAATCAGCCCCAGCATTTT

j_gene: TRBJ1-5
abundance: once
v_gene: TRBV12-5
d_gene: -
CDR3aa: CASGRQAWAPQHF
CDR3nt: TGTGCTAGTGGCCGACAGGCTTGGGCTCCCCAGCATTTT